A single sample is the source of the 3 T cell receptor beta chains below, sequenced in a study of blood T cell repertoires in COVID-19. Using immunoSEQ multiplex PCR, the repertoire was profiled, and TCRdb retains in-frame clones only, with some absent. The sample shows over 300,000 clones, around 91% of them seen only once. Sequenced input: peripheral blood. The source is a man aged 18 to 35 with active or convalescent COVID-19.

This sequence joins TRBV28 and TRBJ1-4; tentative D call: TRBD1 (5 bases). This CDR3 is 14 amino acids long. The V gene lost 6 bases and the J gene lost 6 bases, with 14 bases spanning the gap. Germline values: CDR1 MDHEN, CDR2 SYDVKM. CDR3 sequence: CASRQGTSDEKLFF. The CDR3 DNA sequence: TGTGCCAGCAGGCAGGGTACATCCGATGAAAAACTGTTTTTT.

This sequence joins TRBV27 and TRBJ2-5; TRBD2 matches 9 bases. This CDR3 spans 16 amino acids. Germline V lookup: CDR1 MNHEY, CDR2 SMNVEV (reference sequence). Losses at the gene ends were 6 bases for V and 5 bases for J; bases not matched to a gene: 13. The CDR3 here is CASSPTSGSAGETQYF. The CDR3 DNA reads as TGTGCCAGCAGCCCGACTAGCGGTTCCGCGGGGGAGACCCAGTACTTC.

The chain couples TRBV6-6 to TRBJ1-3; 10 bases fit TRBD1. The J segment lost 5 bases and the V segment lost 3 bases, leaving 7 bases of the junction unmatched. Germline V gene sequence: CDR1 MNHNY, CDR2 SVGAGI (reference sequence). The CDR3 has 16 amino acids. The chain's CDR3 is CASSYGDRGRRNTIYF. CDR3 nucleotide sequence: TGTGCCAGCAGTTATGGGGACAGGGGTAGGAGAAACACCATATATTTT.